These 20 T cell receptor beta chains came from one sample sequenced in a study of blood T cell repertoires in COVID-19. Repertoires were generated with immunoSEQ multiplex PCR, while TCRdb's copy carries only in-frame clones and drops some. The sample carries 90,000 to 100,000 clones, roughly 72% recorded once. The specimen sequenced was peripheral blood. Receptors were obtained from a woman in her sixties in a cohort sampled during active or convalescent COVID-19.

V gene TRBV27 combines with J gene TRBJ2-4; maybe TRBD1 (5 bases). The germline V and J ends were trimmed by 0 bases and 0 bases, with 9 bases remaining between them. Germline V CDR1 and CDR2: MNHEY, SMNVEV (reference sequence). The CDR3 has 16 amino acids. CDR3 amino acids: CASSLSTALAKNIQYF. The CDR3 DNA sequence: TGTGCCAGCAGTTTATCGACAGCCCTAGCCAAAAACATTCAGTACTTC.

This chain joins TRBV21-1 and TRBJ1-6; the table calls TRBD1, which could not be checked here. TRBV21-1 is tagged as a pseudogene. The CDR3 has 16 residues. The CDR3 coding sequence is TGTGCCAGCAGCAAAGGGGCGGGACAGCGGAATTCACCCCTCCACTTT. It translates to CASSKGAGQRNSPLHF.

This chain uses TRBV10-1 with TRBJ2-2; D ambiguous. V was trimmed by 4 bases and J by 2 bases, leaving 8 bases between them. From germline, CDR1 is WNHNN and CDR2 SYGVQD (reference sequence). The length of the CDR3 is 14 residues. The CDR3 is CASSGTPNTGELFF. The CDR3 nucleotides are TGCGCCAGCAGTGGTACACCCAACACCGGGGAGCTGTTTTTT.

The chain is built from TRBV7-2 and TRBJ2-1; D uncertain. V shed 5 bases and J shed 1 base, with 3 bases lying between them. CDR1 is SGHTA, CDR2 FQGNSA, per germline. The CDR3 is 12 amino acids. The CDR3 loop is CASSPSYNEQFF. The DNA for the CDR3 is TGTGCCAGCAGCCCTTCCTACAATGAGCAGTTCTTC.

This chain joins TRBV13 and TRBJ2-7; 7 bases fit TRBD1. The germline gives CDR1 PRHDT, CDR2 FYEKMQ (reference sequence). The CDR3 consists of 15 residues. Trimming cost V 4 bases and J 1 base; bases outside gene matches: 7. As DNA, the CDR3 is TGTGCCAGCAGCTCTAGCTACAGGGGTTCCTACGAGCAGTACTTC. Protein product: CASSSSYRGSYEQYF.

V and J are TRBV19 and TRBJ1-2; the D is unclear. Trimming removed 7 bases at V and 8 bases at J, with 17 bases between. There are 13 residues in the CDR3. The germline V gene has CDR1 LNHDA and CDR2 SQIVND (reference sequence). The CDR3 coding sequence is TGTGCCAGTACCCCGACACGTTCTTGGGGCTACACCTTC. It is translated as CASTPTRSWGYTF.

There are many counts of this clone. V is TRBV2 and J is TRBJ1-2; possibly TRBD1 for D (5 bases). V was cut by 4 bases and J by 4 bases, with 10 bases left in between. The CDR3 runs 13 residues. Germline V gene sequence: CDR1 SNHLY, CDR2 FYNNEI. CDR3 DNA: TGTGCCAGCAGTGTACAGGTCGCCTATGGCTACACCTTC. Amino acid sequence: CASSVQVAYGYTF. The whole variable domain, filled in from reference TRBV2 and TRBJ1-2, reads EPEVTQTPSHQVTQMGQEVILRCVPISNHLYFYWYRQILGQKVEFLVSFYNNEISEKSEIFDDQFSVERPDGSNFTLKIRSTKLEDSAMYFCASSVQVAYGYTFGSGTRLTVV.

The chain has TRBV7-2 and TRBJ2-7, with 8 bases lining up with TRBD1. The germline V gene has CDR1 SGHTA and CDR2 FQGNSA. The V and J ends lost 2 bases and 3 bases, in that order; junction bases with no gene match: 3. This CDR3 is 14 amino acids long. CDR3 sequence: CASSLQGARYEQYF. The DNA of the CDR3 is TGTGCCAGCAGCTTACAGGGGGCGCGCTACGAGCAGTACTTC.

The chain carries TRBV9 and TRBJ1-4; possibly TRBD1 for D (5 bases). This CDR3 comprises 15 residues. Trimming removed 4 bases from V and 7 bases from J, with 17 bases in between. Germline V gene lookup returns CDR1 SGDLS and CDR2 YYNGEE. CDR3 nucleotides: TGTGCCAGCAGCCCCCGTTTGGGGCAGAGTGAAAAACTGTTTTTT. Its translation: CASSPRLGQSEKLFF.

This clone was detected many times. The rearrangement joins TRBV4-2 to TRBJ1-1; 9 nucleotides match TRBD1. The CDR3 sequence is 14 residues long. Germline assignment: CDR1 LGHNA and CDR2 YNFKEQ. The V gene end was trimmed by 5 bases and the J gene end by 5 bases; junction bases not matched to a gene: 6. The DNA for the CDR3 is TGTGCCAGCAGCGTCCCGGGACAGGGAACTGAAGCTTTCTTT. It codes for CASSVPGQGTEAFF.

This chain connects TRBV9 to TRBJ2-1, with 10 bases that match TRBD2. Germline V gives CDR1 SGDLS, CDR2 YYNGEE. Trimming took 2 bases from V and 7 from J; bases not matched to a gene: 3. The CDR3 runs to 14 residues. The CDR3 here is CASSVSSGRNEQFF. The CDR3 region has the DNA TGTGCCAGCAGCGTTAGTAGCGGGAGGAATGAGCAGTTCTTC.

In DNA form, the CDR3 reads TGTGCCAGCAGCTTTGGACTAGGGTACAATGAGCAGTTCTTC. Translating it yields CASSFGLGYNEQFF. The chain uses TRBV7-9 and TRBJ2-1; 7 bases are shared with TRBD2. With V trimmed by 3 bases and J by 4 bases, 3 bases remained unmatched. The CDR3 runs to 14 residues. Germline V lookup: CDR1 SEHNR, CDR2 FQNEAQ (reference sequence).

The V call is TRBV2, the J call TRBJ1-3; perhaps TRBD1 as D (5 bases). CDR3 length: 14 amino acids. Germline CDR1 SNHLY, CDR2 FYNNEI. Trimming removed 6 bases from V and 4 bases from J, with 13 bases in between. The CDR3 DNA reads TGTGCCAGCAGACCCGGGGGGTTCGGAAACACCATATATTTT. The encoded protein is CASRPGGFGNTIYF.

V is TRBV27 and J is TRBJ1-5, with D perhaps TRBD1 (5 bases). V gave up 6 bases and J gave up 9 bases, with 9 bases separating them. Germline V lookup: CDR1 MNHEY, CDR2 SMNVEV (reference sequence). The CDR3 consists of 11 residues. The CDR3 DNA reads TGTGCCAGCAGCCGGGGGGGGCCCCAGCATTTT. It specifies CASSRGGPQHF.

Here the CDR3 DNA reads TGCAGCGTTCGACAGGGGGGAAGCAAAGAAGCTTTCTTT. Amino acids: CSVRQGGSKEAFF. The chain carries TRBV29-1 and TRBJ1-1; TRBD1 aligns across 9 bases. CDR3 length equals 13 residues. J gave up 8 bases and V 5 bases, and 9 bases lay outside the gene matches. Germline values: CDR1 SQVTM, CDR2 ANQGSEA.

This clone was counted only a few times. Relative to the germline gene, one junction end is altered; a read error may explain this. The chain links TRBV10-1 to TRBJ1-5; no firm D call. The CDR3 has 14 amino acids. Germline CDR1 and CDR2: WNHNN and SYGVQD (reference sequence). The CDR3 coding sequence is TGCGCCAGCAGTGAGTCCGGGAGAAAATCAGCCCCAGCATTT. Translating gives CASSESGRKSAPAF.

The rearrangement joins TRBV18 to TRBJ2-5; the D is unclear. CDR3 length: 14 residues. Germline CDR1 KGHSH, CDR2 LQKENI. V was cut by 2 bases and J by 5 bases, with 12 bases left in between. This CDR3 is CASSPIPGFETQYF. Written as DNA, the CDR3 is TGTGCCAGCTCACCAATTCCGGGTTTTGAGACCCAGTACTTC.

The chain is built from TRBV4-2 and TRBJ2-1, with 9 bases identical to TRBD1. The CDR3 consists of 15 residues. Per the germline V gene, CDR1 is LGHNA and CDR2 is YNFKEQ. V gave up 3 bases and J gave up 3 bases; unmatched junction bases: 3. This chain's CDR3 is CASSHDRGNYNEQFF. The CDR3 region has the DNA TGTGCCAGCAGCCACGACAGGGGGAACTACAATGAGCAGTTCTTC.

This clone was found a few times. The chain has TRBV28 and TRBJ2-5; possible D gene TRBD2, 6 bases. Trimming cost V 2 bases and J 5 bases, with 9 bases left between them. Germline V lookup: CDR1 MDHEN, CDR2 SYDVKM. The CDR3 extends over 13 amino acids. The CDR3 protein is CASSLTGRETQYF. Written as DNA, the CDR3 is TGTGCCAGCAGTTTAACGGGGAGGGAGACCCAGTACTTC.

This clone was seen a few times. The chain uses TRBV18 and TRBJ2-7; TRBD2 might be the D (6 bases). This CDR3 has 16 residues. The germline CDR1 and CDR2 sequences are KGHSH and LQKENI. Trimming removed 5 bases from V and 0 bases from J, with 17 bases in between. For the CDR3, the DNA is TGTGCCAGCTCAGATACTCTCCTAGCGAGCTCCTACGAGCAGTACTTC. Amino acid sequence: CASSDTLLASSYEQYF.